Reported below is one TCR beta chain. The sample comes from a study of blood T cell repertoires in COVID-19. Study context: Specimens from acute and convalescent COVID-19 originated in the United States, Italy and Spain. The analysed material was cDNA or gDNA that came from T cells, B-cell-depleted T cells, or PBMCs.

The assay was immunoSEQ multiplex PCR, and TCRdb's table has in-frame clones only and misses some. The sample records approximately 85,000 clones, 80% to 95% being singletons. With 6 bases clipped from V and 4 bases from J, the junction kept 5 bases outside the gene matches. The CDR3 totals 13 residues. Sequenced: peripheral blood. This clonotype was obtained from a woman in her fifties or sixties with active COVID-19. This chain joins TRBV12-3 or TRBV12-4 and TRBJ2-7, with 8 bases lining up with TRBD1. The CDR3 DNA reads TGTGCCAGCAGCCCCCGACAGGGGTACGAGCAGTACTTC. Translation: CASSPRQGYEQYF.